The 12 T cell receptor beta chains listed next were all sequenced from one sample in a study of cytomegalovirus exposure and HLA in healthy donors. Only in-frame clones appear in the TCRdb table, and some are missing; sequencing was by immunoSEQ multiplex PCR. The repertoire has over 100,000 clones, 85% to 90% of them found once; the top ten carry more than 1%. The sample taken for sequencing was PBMCs. These receptor sequences come from a woman younger than 35 in good health and CMV-seronegative.

The chain combines TRBV6-6 with TRBJ2-5; tentative D call: TRBD1 (5 bases). The CDR3 sequence is 15 residues long. Looked up from germline, CDR1 is MNHNY and CDR2 is SVGAGI (reference sequence). V gave up 2 bases and J gave up 5 bases, with 15 bases separating them. The CDR3 nucleotides read TGTGCCAGCAGTTACGGGGCCGGCTTAATTGAGACCCAGTACTTC. Protein: CASSYGAGLIETQYF.

The V call is TRBV11-3, the J call TRBJ1-1; D possibly corresponds to TRBD1 (5 bases). Germline CDR1 and CDR2: SGHNT and YENEEA. V lost 8 bases to trimming and J lost 6 bases, with 19 bases between them. The CDR3 length is 14 residues. The chain's CDR3 is CASPDRVGQAEAFF. The CDR3 region has the DNA TGTGCCAGCCCCGATAGGGTGGGGCAGGCTGAAGCTTTCTTT.

The J gene is TRBJ1-1, the V gene TRBV6-5; the D gene is possibly TRBD1 (5 bases). V shed 0 bases and J shed 4 bases, with 12 bases lying between them. Germline CDR1 and CDR2: MNHEY and SVGAGI. The CDR3 contains 15 residues. The CDR3 region is CASSYSLGVGTEAFF. DNA for the CDR3: TGTGCCAGCAGTTACTCATTAGGGGTCGGCACTGAAGCTTTCTTT.

The chain recombines TRBV7-9 with TRBJ1-6; tentative D call: TRBD1 (5 bases). V lost 5 bases to trimming and J lost 6 bases, with 11 bases between them. This CDR3 region has 14 residues. Per germline, CDR1 SEHNR and CDR2 FQNEAQ (reference sequence). The CDR3 is CASSRQSGNSPLHF. DNA for the CDR3: TGTGCCAGCAGCCGACAGTCGGGTAATTCACCCCTCCACTTT.

The chain employs TRBV2 and TRBJ2-3; TRBD1 matches 7 bases. After removal of 3 bases from V and 0 bases from J, the junction contained 3 bases not matched to a gene. Germline V lookup: CDR1 SNHLY, CDR2 FYNNEI. This CDR3 has 15 amino acids. CDR3 amino acids: CASSDETGSTDTQYF. CDR3 coding DNA: TGTGCCAGCAGTGACGAGACAGGGAGCACAGATACGCAGTATTTT.

This chain links TRBV6-5 with TRBJ1-5; unclear D gene. The CDR3 covers 13 residues. Trimming shortened V by 7 bases and J by 1 base, and 8 bases separated the two germline ends. Per the germline V gene, CDR1 is MNHEY and CDR2 is SVGAGI. The CDR3 bases are TGTGCCAGCACCACGGGGAGCAATCAGCCCCAGCATTTT. Protein product: CASTTGSNQPQHF.

This clone showed up just a few times. This chain uses TRBV7-9 with TRBJ1-2; D possibly corresponds to TRBD1 (6 bases). Per the germline V gene, CDR1 is SEHNR and CDR2 is FQNEAQ (reference sequence). The CDR3 has 13 residues. V was shortened by 5 bases and J by 5 bases, with 12 bases between the two germline ends. The DNA of the CDR3 is TGTGCCAGCAGCACGCGGACAGCGTATGGCTACACCTTC. Protein: CASSTRTAYGYTF.

The gene calls are TRBV11-2 and TRBJ2-7; 11 bases line up with TRBD2. Trimming took 6 bases from V and 0 from J; bases not matched to a gene: 13. The CDR3 loop spans 18 amino acids. Germline V CDR1 and CDR2: SGHAT, FQNNGV. In DNA, the CDR3 is TGTGCCAGCAGACGACTGACTAGCGGGGCCTCGATCTCCTACGAGCAGTACTTC. It encodes CASRRLTSGASISYEQYF. Using reference TRBV11-2 and TRBJ2-7 for the parts outside the CDR3, the full variable domain is EAGVAQSPRYKIIEKRQSVAFWCNPISGHATLYWYQQILGQGPKLLIQFQNNGVVDDSQLPKDRFSAERLKGVDSTLKIQPAKLEDSAVYLCASRRLTSGASISYEQYFGPGTRLTVT.

The J gene is TRBJ1-6, the V gene TRBV2; the D gene is possibly TRBD1 (6 bases). Germline CDR1 is SNHLY and CDR2 is FYNNEI. V dropped 1 base and J dropped 5 bases, with 15 bases sitting between them. The CDR3 has 17 residues. CDR3 DNA: TGTGCCAGCAGTGAAGGACTCATGACAGGCCATAATTCACCCCTCCACTTT. Translation gives CASSEGLMTGHNSPLHF.

The rearrangement joins TRBV25-1 to TRBJ1-3; D is unclear. V was cut by 11 bases and J by 4 bases, with 24 bases left in between. CDR3 size: 16 residues. Per germline, CDR1 MGHDK and CDR2 SYGVNS. CDR3 amino acids: CASCGSWGSGGNTIYF. The CDR3 coding sequence is TGTGCCTCCTGTGGGAGTTGGGGATCAGGCGGAAACACCATATATTTT.

The rearrangement uses TRBV5-1 and TRBJ2-1; 13 nucleotides agree with TRBD2. V was clipped by 3 bases and J by 8 bases; unmatched bases: 5. Germline CDR1 and CDR2: SGHRS and YFSETQ. This CDR3 is 15 amino acids long. CDR3 protein: CASSSGTSGVDEQFF. The CDR3 nucleotides are TGCGCCAGCAGCTCCGGGACTAGCGGGGTCGATGAGCAGTTCTTC.

The rearrangement links TRBV4-1 to TRBJ1-2, with a tentative D call TRBD1 (5 bases). The germline V gene has CDR1 MGHRA and CDR2 YSYEKL. V was trimmed by 0 bases and J by 4 bases, leaving 15 bases between them. The CDR3 contains 16 residues. The CDR3 loop reads CASSQDGADLLYGYTF. The CDR3 DNA reads TGCGCCAGCAGCCAAGATGGGGCAGATCTACTCTATGGCTACACCTTC.